This is a list of T cell receptor beta chains from one sample in a study of blood T cell repertoires in COVID-19. Sequencing was performed with immunoSEQ multiplex PCR; in TCRdb, only in-frame clones are kept and a portion is missing. The top ten hold 25% to 30% of the sample, which has 80,000 to 95,000 clones, roughly 85% seen once. Sequencing input: peripheral blood. These receptors were obtained from a man in his forties or fifties with active or convalescent COVID-19. Both conserved end residues are part of each CDR3. A D gene is named only where the DNA matches it firmly. The size entry is marked missing in some rows and otherwise reads once, few, many or a size class.

d_call,v_call,clone_size,j_call,cdr3_aa,cdr3_nt
-,TRBV6-6,-,TRBJ1-5,CASTVGVSQPQHF,TGTGCCAGCACAGTAGGGGTAAGTCAGCCCCAGCATTTT
-,TRBV27,many,TRBJ1-6,CASSITGTYNSPLHF,TGTGCCAGCAGTATTACAGGCACCTATAATTCACCCCTCCACTTT
TRBD1,TRBV28,-,TRBJ1-1,CASRTGVLAEAFF,TGTGCCAGCAGAACAGGGGTGCTCGCTGAAGCTTTCTTT
-,TRBV4-1,-,TRBJ2-1,CASSQVGILLDKGNNEQFF,TGCGCCAGCAGCCAAGTAGGCATCCTCTTGGACAAGGGAAACAATGAGCAGTTCTTC
TRBD1,TRBV9,-,TRBJ1-2,CASSVGDRPRYGYTF,TGTGCCAGCAGCGTAGGGGACAGGCCTAGGTATGGCTACACCTTC
TRBD2,TRBV3-1/TRBV3-2,-,TRBJ2-7,CASSPGLAGVYEQYF,TGTGCCAGCAGCCCGGGACTAGCGGGGGTCTACGAGCAGTACTTC
-,TRBV5-1,-,TRBJ1-1,CASSGSTNTEAFF,TGCGCCAGCAGCGGCTCAACGAACACTGAAGCTTTCTTT
-,TRBV7-2,once,TRBJ2-7,CASSLVETSYEQYF,TGTGCCAGCAGCTTAGTCGAGACTTCCTACGAGCAGTACTTC
-,TRBV27,-,TRBJ2-2,CASSLGLRTLYTGELFF,TGTGCCAGCAGTCTCGGTTTAAGGACACTCTACACCGGGGAGCTGTTTTTT
-,TRBV10-3,-,TRBJ1-2,CAISMTEENGYTF,TGTGCCATCAGTATGACAGAGGAAAATGGCTACACCTTC
-,TRBV5-6,many,TRBJ2-7,CASSLRTGPYEQYF,TGTGCCAGCAGCCTCCGGACTGGACCTTACGAGCAGTACTTC
TRBD2,TRBV28,-,TRBJ2-1,CASSLRTSGRGNNEQFF,TGTGCCAGCAGTCTGAGGACTAGCGGGAGAGGGAACAATGAGCAGTTCTTC
-,TRBV28,once,TRBJ2-1,CASSLSSQGNEQFF,TGTGCCAGCAGTTTATCATCACAGGGAAATGAGCAGTTCTTC
-,TRBV6-2/TRBV6-3,-,TRBJ1-5,CASSRTYPNQPQHF,TGTGCCAGCAGTCGGACTTACCCGAATCAGCCCCAGCATTTT
TRBD1,TRBV4-3,-,TRBJ1-1,CASSLRTGWNTEAFF,TGCGCCAGCAGCTTAAGGACAGGGTGGAACACTGAAGCTTTCTTT
TRBD1,TRBV3-1/TRBV3-2,-,TRBJ2-5,CASSQGIQTGLGRETQYF,TGTGCCAGCAGCCAAGGAATACAGACAGGGTTGGGGCGCGAGACCCAGTACTTC
TRBD1,TRBV11-3,-,TRBJ2-3,CASSLRDSTTDTQYF,TGTGCCAGCAGCCTACGGGACAGCACTACAGATACGCAGTATTTT
TRBD2,TRBV28,-,TRBJ2-3,CASSPTSGWGTDTQYF,TGTGCCAGCAGTCCCACTAGCGGGTGGGGCACAGATACGCAGTATTTT
-,TRBV12-2,once,TRBJ1-2,CASRLALPPQATNYGYTF,TGTGCAAGTCGCTTAGCGCTGCCCCCACAGGCCACTAACTATGGCTACACCTTC
TRBD2,TRBV30,-,TRBJ2-1,CAFRRELWNEQFF,TGTGCCTTCCGGCGGGAGCTGTGGAATGAGCAGTTCTTC
TRBD1,TRBV18,-,TRBJ1-2,CASSPGTGGYYGYTF,TGTGCCAGCTCCCCCGGGACAGGGGGCTACTATGGCTACACCTTC
-,TRBV24-1,-,TRBJ2-7,CATSDEAYEQYF,TGTGCCACCAGTGACGAAGCATACGAGCAGTACTTC
TRBD2,TRBV7-8,-,TRBJ2-2,CASSQSGGNTGELFF,TGTGCCAGCAGCCAGAGCGGGGGAAACACCGGGGAGCTGTTTTTT
TRBD1,TRBV5-1,-,TRBJ1-1,CASSSLTGAMNTEAFF,TGCGCCAGCAGCTCTCTGACAGGGGCCATGAACACTGAAGCTTTCTTT
-,TRBV28,-,TRBJ1-5,CASSLRQGRGQPQHF,TGTGCCAGCAGTTTAAGGCAGGGGCGCGGACAGCCCCAGCATTTT
TRBD2,TRBV28,once,TRBJ2-7,CASSPGPGLAGGEQYF,TGTGCCAGCAGTCCTGGTCCGGGACTAGCGGGAGGCGAGCAGTACTTC
-,TRBV7-9,-,TRBJ1-5,CASSLGDRHNQPQHF,TGTGCCAGCAGCTTAGGAGACAGGCACAATCAGCCCCAGCATTTT
-,TRBV19,-,TRBJ2-7,CASSDPHRDNSYEQYF,TGTGCCAGTAGTGACCCGCACCGGGACAACTCCTACGAGCAGTACTTC
-,TRBV19,-,TRBJ1-4,CASSLYRGQGNEKLFF,TGTGCCAGTAGTCTCTACCGCGGACAAGGAAATGAAAAACTGTTTTTT
-,TRBV10-3,few,TRBJ1-4,CATGDPNEKLFF,TGTGCCACAGGGGACCCAAATGAAAAACTGTTTTTT
-,TRBV11-3,-,TRBJ2-3,CASSPGSTDTQYF,TGTGCCAGCAGCCCGGGGAGCACAGATACGCAGTATTTT
-,TRBV29-1,-,TRBJ1-5,CSVTDTYNQPQHF,TGCAGCGTAACAGACACTTACAATCAGCCCCAGCATTTT
TRBD1,TRBV18,-,TRBJ1-5,CASSPGTGDSNQPQHF,TGTGCCAGCTCACCCGGGACAGGGGATAGCAATCAGCCCCAGCATTTT
TRBD1,TRBV3-1/TRBV3-2,-,TRBJ2-7,CASSMTGSIYEQYF,TGTGCCAGCAGCATGACAGGGTCCATCTACGAGCAGTACTTC
-,TRBV28,-,TRBJ1-5,CASSLNLNSNQPQHF,TGTGCCAGCAGTTTGAACTTGAATAGCAATCAGCCCCAGCATTTT
-,TRBV30,-,TRBJ1-1,CAWSVGGGHEAFF,TGTGCCTGGAGTGTCGGGGGTGGACACGAAGCTTTCTTT
TRBD1,TRBV28,-,TRBJ1-4,CASSPPGQGVGENEKLFF,TGTGCCAGCAGCCCGCCGGGACAGGGGGTCGGGGAAAATGAAAAACTGTTTTTT
TRBD1,TRBV27,-,TRBJ1-1,CASSFGGGGVGTEAFF,TGTGCCAGCAGTTTTGGAGGGGGCGGGGTAGGAACTGAAGCTTTCTTT
-,TRBV5-1,-,TRBJ1-1,CASSLSQGKGTEAFF,TGCGCCAGCAGCTTGTCACAGGGTAAGGGGACTGAAGCTTTCTTT
TRBD1,TRBV5-4,-,TRBJ2-1,CASRRDRPLMNEQFF,TGTGCCAGCAGACGGGACAGGCCACTTATGAATGAGCAGTTCTTC
TRBD1,TRBV19,-,TRBJ2-7,CASSIEGQGAYEQYF,TGTGCCAGTAGTATAGAGGGACAGGGGGCCTACGAGCAGTACTTC
TRBD1,TRBV3-1/TRBV3-2,-,TRBJ1-1,CASSQAARGAEAFF,TGTGCCAGCAGCCAAGCGGCCAGGGGGGCTGAAGCTTTCTTT
-,TRBV19,-,TRBJ2-1,CASSITGAGNNEQFF,TGTGCCAGTAGTATCACAGGAGCTGGAAACAATGAGCAGTTCTTC
-,TRBV27,-,TRBJ2-5,CASSLGAPPRETQYF,TGTGCCAGCAGCCTAGGGGCCCCCCCCCGGGAGACCCAGTACTTC
-,TRBV19,-,TRBJ2-2,CASTPPGQDTGELFF,TGTGCCAGTACCCCTCCGGGACAAGACACCGGGGAGCTGTTTTTT
TRBD2,TRBV19,-,TRBJ2-2,CASRPGLVAGELFF,TGTGCCAGTAGACCGGGACTAGTCGCCGGGGAGCTGTTTTTT
-,TRBV7-2,-,TRBJ2-2,CASSLIQGRDTGELFF,TGTGCCAGCAGCTTAATTCAGGGCAGAGACACCGGGGAGCTGTTTTTT
-,TRBV7-6,-,TRBJ2-1,CASSLVGGGSDPYRNEQFF,TGTGCCAGCTCCCTCGTGGGGGGAGGTAGCGACCCGTATAGGAATGAGCAGTTCTTC